This TCR beta chain was profiled in a study of shared clonotypes between healthy human individuals. General observations from the study: Among non-shared clonotypes, generation probabilities were lower than among those shared by all four donors.

The germline V and J ends were trimmed by 2 bases and 2 bases, with 12 bases remaining between them. Germline V gene sequence: CDR1 MNHEY, CDR2 SMNVEV (reference sequence). The CDR3 is made up of 15 amino acids. In the naive CD8 group, cells lacked CD45RO and were positively selected for CCR7, so terminally differentiated effector memory CD45RA+ cells were left out. Concerning this clone: The antigen remains unidentified.

Genomic DNA of each subset was evenly split across several immunoSEQ plates. Only in-frame clones appear in the TCRdb table, and some are missing; sequencing was by immunoSEQ multiplex PCR. Seen here are 1.5 million to 2.5 million clones, about 95% observed once, and the top ten hold 1.2%. This TCR was recovered from a man aged 18 to 30 in good health. The sample consisted of naive CD8+ T cells sorted from blood. This chain joins TRBV27 and TRBJ2-5; D is possibly TRBD1 (5 bases). The CDR3 bases are TGTGCCAGCAGTTTAGGGGCCGGTTCACAAGAGACCCAGTACTTC. This gives the protein CASSLGAGSQETQYF.